This is a list of T cell receptor beta chains from one sample in a study of T cell repertoires in cytomegalovirus infection. These receptors have no identified antigens. TCRdb reprocessed the reads via MiXCR and lists one record per CDR3 protein. The data hold 450,000 to 600,000 distinct CDR3 sequences, with approximately 42% observed a single time. The sample consisted of cultured PBMCs, taken from culture after CMV antigen stimulation. The receptor set was obtained from a human donor in good health (CMV status not recorded). Some clones in this sample may be carry-over from other donors' samples. Both conserved end residues are part of each CDR3. The D gene is left open where the match is weak. Expanded clones are given a class, and other clones once, few, many or no size at all.

d_gene: -
v_gene: TRBV20-1
abundance: -
j_gene: TRBJ2-3
CDR3aa: CSARRDYPADTQYF
CDR3nt: TGCAGTGCTCGGAGGGATTACCCCGCGGATACGCAGTATTTT

d_gene: -
v_gene: TRBV7-9
abundance: -
j_gene: TRBJ2-7
CDR3aa: CASSLAGQPEQYF
CDR3nt: TGTGCCAGCAGCTTAGCAGGACAACCCGAGCAGTACTTC

d_gene: -
v_gene: TRBV6-1
abundance: -
j_gene: TRBJ1-5
CDR3aa: CASSAQSSNQPQHF
CDR3nt: TGTGCCAGCAGTGCACAGTCCAGCAATCAGCCCCAGCATTTT

d_gene: -
v_gene: TRBV7-1
abundance: few
j_gene: TRBJ1-2
CDR3aa: CASSYRNYGYTF
CDR3nt: TGTGCCAGCAGCTACCGGAACTATGGCTACACCTTC

d_gene: -
v_gene: TRBV29-1
abundance: few
j_gene: TRBJ1-2
CDR3aa: CSVEPVANYGYTF
CDR3nt: TGCAGCGTTGAGCCCGTAGCTAACTATGGCTACACCTTC

d_gene: -
v_gene: TRBV12-3/TRBV12-4
abundance: -
j_gene: TRBJ2-1
CDR3aa: CASSFGAEQFF
CDR3nt: TGTGCCAGCAGTTTCGGCGCGGAGCAGTTCTTC

d_gene: -
v_gene: TRBV7-2
abundance: -
j_gene: TRBJ1-1
CDR3aa: CASSTRTVRLEAFF
CDR3nt: TGTGCCAGCAGCACCAGGACGGTACGTCTTGAAGCTTTCTTT

d_gene: -
v_gene: TRBV28
abundance: few
j_gene: TRBJ1-5
CDR3aa: CASTTPGQPQHF
CDR3nt: TGTGCCAGCACCACCCCGGGTCAGCCCCAGCATTTT

d_gene: TRBD2
v_gene: TRBV7-2
abundance: -
j_gene: TRBJ2-7
CDR3aa: CASSLEREDSYEQYF
CDR3nt: TGTGCCAGCAGCTTAGAACGGGAGGACTCCTACGAGCAGTACTTC

d_gene: TRBD2
v_gene: TRBV20-1
abundance: -
j_gene: TRBJ2-1
CDR3aa: CSAGPPSGTYNEQFF
CDR3nt: TGCAGTGCCGGCCCCCCTAGCGGGACGTACAATGAGCAGTTCTTC

d_gene: -
v_gene: TRBV7-9
abundance: -
j_gene: TRBJ1-4
CDR3aa: CASSPTHGVSNEKLFF
CDR3nt: TGTGCCAGCAGCCCTACCCACGGGGTTTCTAATGAAAAACTGTTTTTT

d_gene: -
v_gene: TRBV4-2
abundance: few
j_gene: TRBJ2-7
CDR3aa: CASSQDRGRLYEQYF
CDR3nt: TGTGCCAGCAGCCAAGACAGGGGTAGACTCTACGAGCAGTACTTC

d_gene: TRBD1
v_gene: TRBV7-6
abundance: few
j_gene: TRBJ2-5
CDR3aa: CASSRQGGGTQYF
CDR3nt: TGTGCCAGCAGTCGACAGGGCGGTGGGACCCAGTACTTC

d_gene: -
v_gene: TRBV7-8
abundance: -
j_gene: TRBJ2-1
CDR3aa: CASSLGRGRNNEQFF
CDR3nt: TGTGCCAGCAGCTTAGGCAGGGGGAGGAACAATGAGCAGTTCTTC

d_gene: -
v_gene: TRBV7-6
abundance: -
j_gene: TRBJ1-1
CDR3aa: CASAADLNTEAFF
CDR3nt: TGTGCCAGCGCGGCAGACCTAAACACTGAAGCTTTCTTT

d_gene: -
v_gene: TRBV25-1
abundance: -
j_gene: TRBJ1-6
CDR3aa: CASSASGLENSPLHF
CDR3nt: TGTGCCAGCAGTGCTTCGGGACTCGAGAATTCACCCCTCCACTTT

d_gene: -
v_gene: TRBV3-1
abundance: -
j_gene: TRBJ1-5
CDR3aa: CASSQEGGPQHF
CDR3nt: TGTGCCAGCAGCCAAGAGGGGGGGCCCCAGCATTTT

d_gene: -
v_gene: TRBV5-1
abundance: -
j_gene: TRBJ1-5
CDR3aa: CASSSDGQPNQPQHF
CDR3nt: TGCGCCAGCAGCTCCGACGGACAACCAAATCAGCCCCAGCATTTT

d_gene: -
v_gene: TRBV12-3/TRBV12-4
abundance: few
j_gene: TRBJ1-2
CDR3aa: CASSPGQHYGYTF
CDR3nt: TGTGCCAGCAGTCCAGGACAGCACTATGGCTACACCTTC

d_gene: -
v_gene: TRBV27
abundance: -
j_gene: TRBJ2-7
CDR3aa: CASSLSNAAYEQYF
CDR3nt: TGTGCCAGCAGTTTATCGAATGCTGCCTACGAGCAGTACTTC

d_gene: -
v_gene: TRBV9
abundance: -
j_gene: TRBJ2-3
CDR3aa: CASSPPLARAQYF
CDR3nt: TGTGCCAGCAGTCCACCGTTGGCTCGGGCGCAGTATTTT

d_gene: -
v_gene: TRBV20-1
abundance: -
j_gene: TRBJ2-7
CDR3aa: CSAKEHYEQYF
CDR3nt: TGCAGTGCCAAGGAACACTACGAGCAGTACTTC

d_gene: -
v_gene: TRBV7-6
abundance: -
j_gene: TRBJ2-3
CDR3aa: CASSFTKGRSFGLTDTQYF
CDR3nt: TGTGCCAGCAGCTTTACGAAAGGCAGAAGTTTCGGCCTAACAGATACGCAGTATTTT

d_gene: -
v_gene: TRBV12-3/TRBV12-4
abundance: -
j_gene: TRBJ1-2
CDR3aa: CASRLRLDYGYTF
CDR3nt: TGTGCCAGCCGTTTACGGTTGGACTATGGCTACACCTTC

d_gene: TRBD2
v_gene: TRBV3-1
abundance: -
j_gene: TRBJ2-5
CDR3aa: CASSQGLARYQETQYF
CDR3nt: TGTGCCAGCAGCCAGGGACTAGCGAGGTACCAAGAGACCCAGTACTTC

d_gene: -
v_gene: TRBV7-2
abundance: few
j_gene: TRBJ1-4
CDR3aa: CASSAGYTNEKLFF
CDR3nt: TGTGCCAGCAGCGCAGGGTACACTAATGAAAAACTGTTTTTT

d_gene: -
v_gene: TRBV12-3/TRBV12-4
abundance: -
j_gene: TRBJ2-7
CDR3aa: CASSLVAGINYEQYF
CDR3nt: TGTGCCAGCAGTTTAGTGGCGGGGATCAACTACGAGCAGTACTTC

d_gene: -
v_gene: TRBV5-4
abundance: -
j_gene: TRBJ1-2
CDR3aa: CASTWRGGNYGYTF
CDR3nt: TGTGCCAGCACATGGAGGGGCGGTAACTATGGCTACACCTTC

d_gene: -
v_gene: TRBV12-3/TRBV12-4
abundance: -
j_gene: TRBJ1-2
CDR3aa: CASSLSSPLDSYGYTF
CDR3nt: TGTGCCAGCAGTTTATCATCCCCCCTGGATTCCTATGGCTACACCTTC

d_gene: TRBD2
v_gene: TRBV7-8
abundance: -
j_gene: TRBJ2-3
CDR3aa: CASSLAWTSDTQYF
CDR3nt: TGTGCCAGCAGCTTAGCGTGGACTAGCGATACGCAGTATTTT

d_gene: -
v_gene: TRBV5-1
abundance: -
j_gene: TRBJ2-3
CDR3aa: CASSLRIQTDTQYF
CDR3nt: TGCGCCAGCAGCTTGAGGATTCAGACAGATACGCAGTATTTT

d_gene: -
v_gene: TRBV5-5
abundance: few
j_gene: TRBJ1-3
CDR3aa: CASSLDLGRSGNTIYF
CDR3nt: TGTGCCAGCAGCTTGGACTTGGGGCGCTCTGGAAACACCATATATTTT

d_gene: TRBD1
v_gene: TRBV6-1
abundance: few
j_gene: TRBJ1-5
CDR3aa: CASRGRTGRDQPQHF
CDR3nt: TGTGCCAGCAGAGGTCGGACAGGGCGGGATCAGCCCCAGCATTTT

d_gene: -
v_gene: TRBV13
abundance: -
j_gene: TRBJ1-5
CDR3aa: CASSQNGDSNQPQHF
CDR3nt: TGTGCCAGCAGCCAAAATGGGGATAGCAATCAGCCCCAGCATTTT

d_gene: TRBD1
v_gene: TRBV10-3
abundance: -
j_gene: TRBJ1-2
CDR3aa: CAISEAGQDMGYTF
CDR3nt: TGTGCCATCAGTGAGGCGGGACAGGACATGGGCTACACCTTC

d_gene: -
v_gene: TRBV12-3/TRBV12-4
abundance: -
j_gene: TRBJ1-5
CDR3aa: CASSSLGGSNQPQHF
CDR3nt: TGTGCCAGCAGTAGTTTAGGAGGTAGCAATCAGCCCCAGCATTTT

d_gene: TRBD1
v_gene: TRBV19
abundance: -
j_gene: TRBJ2-4
CDR3aa: CASSSTGGANIQYF
CDR3nt: TGTGCCAGTAGTAGCACAGGGGGAGCAAACATTCAGTACTTC

d_gene: -
v_gene: TRBV7-8
abundance: -
j_gene: TRBJ2-7
CDR3aa: CASSLSGVGRYEQYF
CDR3nt: TGTGCCAGCAGCTTGAGTGGGGTTGGAAGATACGAGCAGTACTTC

d_gene: TRBD1
v_gene: TRBV28
abundance: -
j_gene: TRBJ2-1
CDR3aa: CASMRGPPSSYNEQFF
CDR3nt: TGTGCCAGCATGAGGGGGCCGCCGAGCTCCTACAATGAGCAGTTCTTC

d_gene: -
v_gene: TRBV10-3
abundance: -
j_gene: TRBJ1-1
CDR3aa: CAISESSGRRFNTEAFF
CDR3nt: TGTGCCATCAGTGAGTCGAGCGGCAGGCGATTTAACACTGAAGCTTTCTTT

d_gene: TRBD2
v_gene: TRBV28
abundance: -
j_gene: TRBJ2-5
CDR3aa: CASSVHSGGRETQYF
CDR3nt: TGTGCCAGCAGTGTCCATAGCGGGGGGCGGGAGACCCAGTACTTC

d_gene: -
v_gene: TRBV7-2
abundance: many
j_gene: TRBJ1-4
CDR3aa: CASSLSSSLEVEKLFF
CDR3nt: TGTGCCAGCAGCTTAAGCAGTTCTCTGGAGGTTGAAAAACTGTTTTTT

d_gene: TRBD1
v_gene: TRBV29-1
abundance: -
j_gene: TRBJ2-7
CDR3aa: CSSQKGQGYEQYF
CDR3nt: TGCAGCTCTCAAAAGGGACAGGGCTACGAGCAGTACTTC

d_gene: TRBD1
v_gene: TRBV7-8
abundance: -
j_gene: TRBJ2-5
CDR3aa: CASTPGQGGETQYF
CDR3nt: TGTGCCAGCACCCCGGGACAGGGCGGGGAGACCCAGTACTTC

d_gene: -
v_gene: TRBV28
abundance: -
j_gene: TRBJ2-5
CDR3aa: CASSPPDLWETQYF
CDR3nt: TGTGCCAGCAGCCCCCCGGACCTTTGGGAGACCCAGTACTTC

d_gene: -
v_gene: TRBV6-5
abundance: once
j_gene: TRBJ2-7
CDR3aa: CASTGDYEQYF
CDR3nt: TGTGCCAGCACAGGGGACTACGAGCAGTACTTC

d_gene: -
v_gene: TRBV19
abundance: -
j_gene: TRBJ1-6
CDR3aa: CASSPTPGSYNSPLHF
CDR3nt: TGTGCCAGTAGTCCAACCCCTGGATCCTATAATTCACCCCTCCACTTT

d_gene: -
v_gene: TRBV19
abundance: -
j_gene: TRBJ1-1
CDR3aa: CASSIGFAGNTEAFF
CDR3nt: TGTGCCAGTAGTATAGGTTTCGCAGGAAACACTGAAGCTTTCTTT

d_gene: TRBD2
v_gene: TRBV9
abundance: once
j_gene: TRBJ2-3
CDR3aa: CATSSGAGITDTQYF
CDR3nt: TGTGCCACCTCCTCGGGAGCGGGGATCACAGATACGCAGTATTTT

d_gene: -
v_gene: TRBV7-2
abundance: few
j_gene: TRBJ1-1
CDR3aa: CASSFSQGNTEAFF
CDR3nt: TGTGCCAGCAGCTTTTCACAGGGGAACACTGAAGCTTTCTTT

d_gene: -
v_gene: TRBV7-2
abundance: many
j_gene: TRBJ1-2
CDR3aa: CASSPQVQLIVSGYTF
CDR3nt: TGTGCCAGCAGCCCCCAAGTACAGTTAATAGTCTCCGGCTACACCTTC

d_gene: TRBD1
v_gene: TRBV6-1
abundance: -
j_gene: TRBJ2-1
CDR3aa: CASSRPGQGYNEQFF
CDR3nt: TGTGCCAGCAGTCGACCGGGACAGGGATACAATGAGCAGTTCTTC

d_gene: -
v_gene: TRBV6-2/TRBV6-3
abundance: few
j_gene: TRBJ1-5
CDR3aa: CASSRRNNQPQHF
CDR3nt: TGTGCCAGCAGTAGACGGAACAATCAGCCCCAGCATTTT